This T cell receptor (beta chain) appears in the sequencing data of a study of tissue T cells after allogeneic stem cell transplantation. Study-wide results and limits: Motif-based clustering found tissue-specific repertoire signatures shared across patients, though few clones were shared. Blood and spleen captured only part of the tissue TCR repertoire.

Comparators were a few non-transplant cancer patients without known GI disease. Only in-frame clones appear in the TCRdb table, and some are missing; sequencing was by immunoSEQ multiplex PCR. The repertoire holds about 6,300 clones, with about three quarters as singletons. The sample holds one count of this clone. The antigen remains unidentified. CDR3 length: 15 amino acids. In germline, CDR1 is MNHEY, CDR2 SMNVEV (reference sequence). V was cut by 4 bases and J by 0 bases, with 10 bases left in between. Sequencing was performed on tissue from the rectum, taken at autopsy. The TCR comes from a woman aged 18-55 years with breast cancer. The V call is TRBV27, the J call TRBJ1-3; a weak D match, TRBD1 (5 bases). CDR3 DNA sequence: TGTGCCAGCAGTTCAGGGAGAAGCTCTGGAAACACCATATATTTT. This gives the protein CASSSGRSSGNTIYF.